Below, 2 T cell receptor beta chains from the same sample are listed, as sequenced in a study of T cell responses to AZD1222 COVID-19 vaccine. Some clones are missing from TCRdb's copy, which holds only in-frame ones; the method was immunoSEQ multiplex PCR. Here the sample spans about 130,000 clones, 88% being singletons. The material was peripheral blood, obtained 28 days after the second AZD1222 dose. These receptors were taken from an adult who received the AZD1222 COVID-19 vaccine.

The V and J genes are TRBV9 and TRBJ1-4; no definite D call. The CDR3 length is 16 residues. Germline CDR1 reads SGDLS; CDR2 reads YYNGEE. V was clipped by 0 bases and J by 0 bases, with 9 bases between them. The CDR3 spells CASSVGRGATNEKLFF. The CDR3 nucleotides are TGTGCCAGCAGCGTAGGTCGGGGAGCAACTAATGAAAAACTGTTTTTT.

This clone was seen only once. One end of the junction is discordant with germline, which a read error may explain. The same CDR3 is also encoded by other DNA sequences in this sample. The chain recombines TRBV4-2 with TRBJ2-2; 9 positions agree with TRBD1. This CDR3 comprises 16 residues. The germline gives CDR1 LGHNA, CDR2 YNFKEQ. This CDR3 reads CARSQDRGGWSGELFF. The CDR3, as DNA: TGTGCCCGCAGCCAAGACAGGGGGGGGTGGTCCGGGGAGCTGTTTTTT.